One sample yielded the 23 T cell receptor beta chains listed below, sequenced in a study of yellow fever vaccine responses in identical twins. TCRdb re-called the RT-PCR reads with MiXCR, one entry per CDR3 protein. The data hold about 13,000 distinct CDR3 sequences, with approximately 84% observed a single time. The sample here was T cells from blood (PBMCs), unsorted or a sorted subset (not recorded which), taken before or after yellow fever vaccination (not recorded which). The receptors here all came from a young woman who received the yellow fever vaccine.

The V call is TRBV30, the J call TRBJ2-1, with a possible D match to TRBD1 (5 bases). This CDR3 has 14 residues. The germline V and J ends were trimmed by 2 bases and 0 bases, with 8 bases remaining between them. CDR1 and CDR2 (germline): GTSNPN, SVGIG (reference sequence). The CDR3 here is CAWSRQSSYNEQFF. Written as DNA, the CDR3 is TGTGCCTGGAGTCGACAGAGCTCCTACAATGAGCAGTTCTTC. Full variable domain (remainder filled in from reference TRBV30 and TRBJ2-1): SQTIHQWPATLVQPVGSPLSLECTVEGTSNPNLYWYRQAAGRGLQLLFYSVGIGQISSEVPQNLSASRPQDRQFILSSKKLLLSDSGFYLCAWSRQSSYNEQFFGPGTRLTVL.

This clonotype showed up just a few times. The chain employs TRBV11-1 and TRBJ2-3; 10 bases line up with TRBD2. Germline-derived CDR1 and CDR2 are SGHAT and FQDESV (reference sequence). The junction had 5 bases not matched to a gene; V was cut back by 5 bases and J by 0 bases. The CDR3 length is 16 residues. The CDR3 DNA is TGTGCCAGCAGCCGGACTAGCGGACCTAGCACAGATACGCAGTATTTT. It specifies CASSRTSGPSTDTQYF.

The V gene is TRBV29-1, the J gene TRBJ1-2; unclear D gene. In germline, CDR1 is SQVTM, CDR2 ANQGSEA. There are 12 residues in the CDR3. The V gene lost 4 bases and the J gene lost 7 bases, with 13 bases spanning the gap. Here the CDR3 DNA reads TGCAGCGTTGTAGGGATCCCTGGTGGCTACACCTTC. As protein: CSVVGIPGGYTF.

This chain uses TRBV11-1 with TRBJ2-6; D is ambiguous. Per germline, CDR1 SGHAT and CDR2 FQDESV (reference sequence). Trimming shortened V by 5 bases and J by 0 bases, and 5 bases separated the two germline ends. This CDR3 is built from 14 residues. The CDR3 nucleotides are TGTGCCAGCAGCACAAACTCTGGGGCCAACGTCCTGACTTTC. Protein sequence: CASSTNSGANVLTF.

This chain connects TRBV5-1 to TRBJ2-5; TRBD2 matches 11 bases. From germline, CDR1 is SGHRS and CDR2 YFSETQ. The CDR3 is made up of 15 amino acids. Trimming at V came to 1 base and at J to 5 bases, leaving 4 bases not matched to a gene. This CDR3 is CASSLMLAGGETQYF. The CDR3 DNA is TGCGCCAGCAGCTTGATGCTAGCGGGAGGCGAGACCCAGTACTTC.

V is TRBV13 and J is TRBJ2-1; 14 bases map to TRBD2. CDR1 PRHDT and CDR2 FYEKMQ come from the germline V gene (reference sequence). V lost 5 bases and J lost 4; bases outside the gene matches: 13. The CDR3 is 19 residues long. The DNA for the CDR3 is TGTGCCAGCAGCCAGACTAGCGGGAGGGCCGGCCGGATTTACAATGAGCAGTTCTTC. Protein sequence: CASSQTSGRAGRIYNEQFF.

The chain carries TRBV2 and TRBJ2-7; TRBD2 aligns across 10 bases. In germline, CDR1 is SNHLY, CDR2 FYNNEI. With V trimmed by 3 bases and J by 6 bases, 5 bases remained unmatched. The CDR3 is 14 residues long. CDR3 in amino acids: CASSDPGLATEQYF. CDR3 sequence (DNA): TGTGCCAGCAGTGATCCGGGACTAGCGACCGAGCAGTACTTC.

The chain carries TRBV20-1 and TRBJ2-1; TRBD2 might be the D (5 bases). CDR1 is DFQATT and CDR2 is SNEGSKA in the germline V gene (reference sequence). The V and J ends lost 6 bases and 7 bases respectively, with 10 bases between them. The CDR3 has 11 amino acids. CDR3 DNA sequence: TGCAGTGCGACTATCCGAAATGAGCAGTTCTTC. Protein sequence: CSATIRNEQFF.

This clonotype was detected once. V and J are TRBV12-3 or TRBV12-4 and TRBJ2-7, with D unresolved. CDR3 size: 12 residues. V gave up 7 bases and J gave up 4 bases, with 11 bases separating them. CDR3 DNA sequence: TGTGCCAGCACCAACCTCCCGTACGAGCAGTACTTC. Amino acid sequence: CASTNLPYEQYF.

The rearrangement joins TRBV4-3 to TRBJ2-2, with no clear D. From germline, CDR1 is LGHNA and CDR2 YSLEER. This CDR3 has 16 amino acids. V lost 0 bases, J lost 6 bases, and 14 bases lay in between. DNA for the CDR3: TGCGCCAGCAGCCAAGATCGTGGCGCGGCGTCCGGGGAGCTGTTTTTT. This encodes CASSQDRGAASGELFF.

CDR3 sequence: CASRLLDTQYF. DNA of the CDR3: TGTGCCAGCAGACTTTTGGATACGCAGTATTTT. The rearrangement joins TRBV12-3 or TRBV12-4 to TRBJ2-3; unclear D gene. This CDR3 is 11 amino acids long. Trimming cost V 6 bases and J 6 bases, with 7 bases left between them.

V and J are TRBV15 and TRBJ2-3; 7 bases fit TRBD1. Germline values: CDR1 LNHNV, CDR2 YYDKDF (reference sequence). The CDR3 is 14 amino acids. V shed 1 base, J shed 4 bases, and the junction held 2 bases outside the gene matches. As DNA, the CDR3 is TGTGCCACCAGCAGAGCCCAGGGGGCAGATACGCAGTATTTT. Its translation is CATSRAQGADTQYF. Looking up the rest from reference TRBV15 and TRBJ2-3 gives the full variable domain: DAMVIQNPRYQVTQFGKPVTLSCSQTLNHNVMYWYQQKSSQAPKLLFHYYDKDFNNEADTPDNFQSRRPNTSFCFLDIRSPGLGDTAMYLCATSRAQGADTQYFGPGTRLTVL.

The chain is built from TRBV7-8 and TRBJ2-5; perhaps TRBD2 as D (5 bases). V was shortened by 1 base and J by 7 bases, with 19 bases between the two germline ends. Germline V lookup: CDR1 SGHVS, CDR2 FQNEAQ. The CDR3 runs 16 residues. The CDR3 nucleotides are TGTGCCAGCAGCTTAGTGGCTGGCACCACGGCGGGGACCCAGTACTTC. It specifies CASSLVAGTTAGTQYF.

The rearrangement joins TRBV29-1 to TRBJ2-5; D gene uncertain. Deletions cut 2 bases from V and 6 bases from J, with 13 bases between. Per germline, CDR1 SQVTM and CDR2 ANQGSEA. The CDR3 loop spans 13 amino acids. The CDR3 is CSVELGSVQTQYF. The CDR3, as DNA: TGCAGCGTTGAACTCGGATCCGTGCAGACCCAGTACTTC.

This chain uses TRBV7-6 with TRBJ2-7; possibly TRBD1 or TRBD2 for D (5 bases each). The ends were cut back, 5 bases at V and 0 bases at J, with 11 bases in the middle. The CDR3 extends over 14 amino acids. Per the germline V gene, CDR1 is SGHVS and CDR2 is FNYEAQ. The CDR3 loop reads CASSPGDRSYEQYF. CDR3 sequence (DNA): TGTGCCAGCAGCCCCGGGGACCGCTCCTACGAGCAGTACTTC.

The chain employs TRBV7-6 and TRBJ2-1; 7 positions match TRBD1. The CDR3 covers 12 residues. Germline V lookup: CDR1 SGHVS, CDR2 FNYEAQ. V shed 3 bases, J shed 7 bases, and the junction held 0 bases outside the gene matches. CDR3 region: CASSFRGNEQFF. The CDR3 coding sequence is TGTGCCAGCAGCTTCAGGGGGAATGAGCAGTTCTTC.

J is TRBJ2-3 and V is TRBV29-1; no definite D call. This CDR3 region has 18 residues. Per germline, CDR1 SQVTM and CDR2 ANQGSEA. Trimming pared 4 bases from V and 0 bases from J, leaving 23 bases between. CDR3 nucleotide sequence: TGCAGCGTTGGGGTAGCCCGCAAACCCGACGTGAGCACAGATACGCAGTATTTT. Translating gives CSVGVARKPDVSTDTQYF.

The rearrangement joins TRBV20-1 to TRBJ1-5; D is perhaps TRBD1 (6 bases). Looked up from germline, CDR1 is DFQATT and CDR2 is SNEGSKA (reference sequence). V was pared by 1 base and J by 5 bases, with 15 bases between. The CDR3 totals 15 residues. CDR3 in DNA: TGCAGTGCTAGAGCGAATACAGGGTTTTATCAGCCCCAGCATTTT. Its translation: CSARANTGFYQPQHF.

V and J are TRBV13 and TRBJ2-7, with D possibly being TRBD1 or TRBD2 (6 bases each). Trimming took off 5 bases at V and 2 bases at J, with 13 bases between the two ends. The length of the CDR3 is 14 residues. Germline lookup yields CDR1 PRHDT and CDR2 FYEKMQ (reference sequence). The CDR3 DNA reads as TGTGCCAGCAGCCCCAGGAGGGGGGCCTACGAGCAGTACTTC. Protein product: CASSPRRGAYEQYF.

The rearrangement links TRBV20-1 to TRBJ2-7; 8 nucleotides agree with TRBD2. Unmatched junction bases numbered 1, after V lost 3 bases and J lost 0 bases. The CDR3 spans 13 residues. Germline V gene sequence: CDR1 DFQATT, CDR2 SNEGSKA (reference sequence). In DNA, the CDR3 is TGCAGTGCTAGGCTAGCGGGCTCCTACGAGCAGTACTTC. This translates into CSARLAGSYEQYF.

DNA of the CDR3: TGTGCCAGCAGTAATGGCGGGACAAGCTACGAGCAGTACTTC. Protein product: CASSNGGTSYEQYF. The V and J genes are TRBV6-1 and TRBJ2-7; D tentatively fits TRBD1 or TRBD2 (6 bases each). CDR1 and CDR2 from the germline V gene are MNHNS and SASEGT. The CDR3 is 14 residues long. V was shortened by 5 bases and J by 3 bases, with 14 bases between the two germline ends.

For the CDR3, the DNA is TGCAGTGCTCACGCTGGACTAGCGGGGGAACAAGAGACCCAGTACTTC. It encodes CSAHAGLAGEQETQYF. The chain joins TRBV20-1 to TRBJ2-5, with 13 bases matching TRBD2. V lost 5 bases, J lost 2 bases, and 8 bases stayed unmatched. The CDR3 extends over 16 amino acids. Germline-derived CDR1 and CDR2 are DFQATT and SNEGSKA (reference sequence).

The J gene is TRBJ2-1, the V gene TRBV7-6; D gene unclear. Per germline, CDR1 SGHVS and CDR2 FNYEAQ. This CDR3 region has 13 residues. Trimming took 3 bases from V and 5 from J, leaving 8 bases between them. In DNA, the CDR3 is TGTGCCAGCAGCTTTCGCGATCACAATGAGCAGTTCTTC. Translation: CASSFRDHNEQFF.